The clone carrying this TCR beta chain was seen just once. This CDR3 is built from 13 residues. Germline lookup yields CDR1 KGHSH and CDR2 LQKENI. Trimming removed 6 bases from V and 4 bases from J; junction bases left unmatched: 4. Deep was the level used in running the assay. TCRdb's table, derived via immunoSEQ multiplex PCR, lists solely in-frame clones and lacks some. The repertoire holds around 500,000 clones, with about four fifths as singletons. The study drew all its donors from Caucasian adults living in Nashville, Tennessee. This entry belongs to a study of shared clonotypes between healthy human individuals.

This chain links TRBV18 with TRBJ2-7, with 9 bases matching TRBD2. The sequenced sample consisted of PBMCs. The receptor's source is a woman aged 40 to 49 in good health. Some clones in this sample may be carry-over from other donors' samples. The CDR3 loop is CASSQREDYEQYF. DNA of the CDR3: TGTGCCAGCTCCCAGCGGGAGGATTACGAGCAGTACTTC.